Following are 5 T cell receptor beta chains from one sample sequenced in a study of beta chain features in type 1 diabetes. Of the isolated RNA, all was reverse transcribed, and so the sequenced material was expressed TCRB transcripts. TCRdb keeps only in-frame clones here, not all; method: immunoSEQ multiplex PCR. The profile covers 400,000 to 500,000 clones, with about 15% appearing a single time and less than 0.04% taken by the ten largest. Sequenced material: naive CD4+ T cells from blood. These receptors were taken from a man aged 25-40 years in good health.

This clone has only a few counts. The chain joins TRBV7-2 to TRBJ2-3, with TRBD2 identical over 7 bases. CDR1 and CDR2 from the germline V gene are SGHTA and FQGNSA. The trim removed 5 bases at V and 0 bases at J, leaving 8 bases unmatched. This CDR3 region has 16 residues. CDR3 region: CASSRGLTSSTDTQYF. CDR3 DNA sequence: TGTGCCAGCAGCCGTGGTTTGACTAGCAGCACAGATACGCAGTATTTT.

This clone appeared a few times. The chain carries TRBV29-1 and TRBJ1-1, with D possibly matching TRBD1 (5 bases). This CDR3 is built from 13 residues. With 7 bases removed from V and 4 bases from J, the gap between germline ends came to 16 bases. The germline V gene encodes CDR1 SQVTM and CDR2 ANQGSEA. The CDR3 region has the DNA TGCAGCGCCGGAAGGGGTCGGGGCACTGAAGCTTTCTTT. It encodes CSAGRGRGTEAFF.

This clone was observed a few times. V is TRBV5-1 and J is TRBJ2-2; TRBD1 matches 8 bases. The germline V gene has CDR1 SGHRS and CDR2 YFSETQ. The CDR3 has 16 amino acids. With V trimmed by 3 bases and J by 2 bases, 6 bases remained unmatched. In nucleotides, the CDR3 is TGCGCCAGCAGCTCGCGGACAGGGATCAACACCGGGGAGCTGTTTTTT. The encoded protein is CASSSRTGINTGELFF.

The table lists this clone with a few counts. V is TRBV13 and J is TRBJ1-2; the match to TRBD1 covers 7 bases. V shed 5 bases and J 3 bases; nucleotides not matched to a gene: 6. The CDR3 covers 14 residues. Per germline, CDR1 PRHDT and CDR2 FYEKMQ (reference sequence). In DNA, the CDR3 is TGTGCCAGCAGCCCCGGACAGGCGTACTATGGCTACACCTTC. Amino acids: CASSPGQAYYGYTF.

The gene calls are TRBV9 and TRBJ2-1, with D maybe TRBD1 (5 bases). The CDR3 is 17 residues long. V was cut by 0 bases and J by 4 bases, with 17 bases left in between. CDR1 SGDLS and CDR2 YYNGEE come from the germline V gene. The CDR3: CASSVDFRLTGYNEQFF. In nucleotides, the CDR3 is TGTGCCAGCAGCGTAGACTTCAGGCTTACAGGTTACAATGAGCAGTTCTTC.